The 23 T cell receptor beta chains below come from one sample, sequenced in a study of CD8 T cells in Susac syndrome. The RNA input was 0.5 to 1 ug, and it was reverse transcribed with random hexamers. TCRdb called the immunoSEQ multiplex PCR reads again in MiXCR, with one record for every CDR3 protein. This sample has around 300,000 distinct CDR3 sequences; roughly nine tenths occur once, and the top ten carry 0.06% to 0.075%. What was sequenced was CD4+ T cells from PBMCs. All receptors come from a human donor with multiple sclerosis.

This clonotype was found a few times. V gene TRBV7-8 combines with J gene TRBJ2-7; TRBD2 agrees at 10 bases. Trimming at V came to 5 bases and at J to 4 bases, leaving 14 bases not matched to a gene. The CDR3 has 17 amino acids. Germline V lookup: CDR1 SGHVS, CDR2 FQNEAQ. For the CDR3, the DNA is TGTGCCAGCAGCCCGGGGCTAGCGGGAGCCAACAATTACGAGCAGTACTTC. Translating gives CASSPGLAGANNYEQYF. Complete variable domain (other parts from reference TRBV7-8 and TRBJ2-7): GAGVSQSPRYKVAKRGQDVALRCDPISGHVSLFWYQQALGQGPEFLTYFQNEAQLDKSGLPSDRFFAERPEGSVSTLKIQRTQQEDSAVYLCASSPGLAGANNYEQYFGPGTRLTVT.

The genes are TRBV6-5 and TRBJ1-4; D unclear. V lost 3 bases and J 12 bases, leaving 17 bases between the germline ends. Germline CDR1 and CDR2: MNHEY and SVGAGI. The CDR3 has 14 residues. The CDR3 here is CASSYSGGSGQLFF. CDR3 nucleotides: TGTGCCAGCAGTTATTCAGGTGGCAGCGGGCAACTGTTTTTT.

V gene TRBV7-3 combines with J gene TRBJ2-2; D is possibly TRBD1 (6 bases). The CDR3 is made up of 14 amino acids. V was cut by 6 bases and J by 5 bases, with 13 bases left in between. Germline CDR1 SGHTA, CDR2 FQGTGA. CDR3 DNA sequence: TGTGCCAGCAGGTCACAGGGCGGGACCGGGGAGCTGTTTTTT. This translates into CASRSQGGTGELFF. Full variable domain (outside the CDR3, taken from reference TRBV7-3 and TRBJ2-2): GAGVSQTPSNKVTEKGKYVELRCDPISGHTALYWYRQSLGQGPEFLIYFQGTGAADDSGLPNDRFFAVRPEGSVSTLKIQRTERGDSAVYLCASRSQGGTGELFFGEGSRLTVL.

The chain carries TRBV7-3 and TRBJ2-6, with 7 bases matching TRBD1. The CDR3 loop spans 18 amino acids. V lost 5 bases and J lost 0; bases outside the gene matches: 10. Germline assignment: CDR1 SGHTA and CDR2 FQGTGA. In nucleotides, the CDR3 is TGTGCCAGCAGCCCCTCAGCGTCAGGGGGCTCTGGGGCCAACGTCCTGACTTTC. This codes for CASSPSASGGSGANVLTF.

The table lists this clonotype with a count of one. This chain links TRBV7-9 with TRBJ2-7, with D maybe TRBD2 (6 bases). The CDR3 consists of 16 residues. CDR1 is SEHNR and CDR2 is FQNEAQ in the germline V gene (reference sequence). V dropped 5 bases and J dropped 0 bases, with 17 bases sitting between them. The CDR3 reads CASSGARATSSYEQYF. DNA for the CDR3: TGTGCCAGCAGCGGAGCCAGGGCGACTAGCTCCTACGAGCAGTACTTC.

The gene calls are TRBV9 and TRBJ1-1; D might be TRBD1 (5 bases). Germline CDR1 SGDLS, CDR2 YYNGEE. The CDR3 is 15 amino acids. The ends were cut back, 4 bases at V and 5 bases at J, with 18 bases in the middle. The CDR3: CASSTPFGGTTEAFF. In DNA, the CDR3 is TGTGCCAGCAGCACTCCGTTCGGGGGTACGACTGAAGCTTTCTTT. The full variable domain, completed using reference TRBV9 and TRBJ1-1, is DSGVTQTPKHLITATGQRVTLRCSPRSGDLSVYWYQQSLDQGLQFLIQYYNGEERAKGNILERFSAQQFPDLHSELNLSSLELGDSALYFCASSTPFGGTTEAFFGQGTRLTVV.

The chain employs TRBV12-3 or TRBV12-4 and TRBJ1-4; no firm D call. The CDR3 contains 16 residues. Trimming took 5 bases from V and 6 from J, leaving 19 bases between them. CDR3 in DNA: TGTGCCAGCAGTACCGTAACTGGGGTGATGGATGAAAAACTGTTTTTT. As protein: CASSTVTGVMDEKLFF.

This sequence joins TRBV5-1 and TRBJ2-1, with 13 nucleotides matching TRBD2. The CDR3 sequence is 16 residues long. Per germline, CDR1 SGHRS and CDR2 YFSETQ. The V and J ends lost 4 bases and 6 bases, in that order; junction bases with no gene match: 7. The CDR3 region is CASSGTSGIGLNEQFF. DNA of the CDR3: TGCGCCAGCAGCGGGACTAGCGGGATAGGTCTCAATGAGCAGTTCTTC. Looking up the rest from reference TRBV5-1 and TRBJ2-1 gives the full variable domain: KAGVTQTPRYLIKTRGQQVTLSCSPISGHRSVSWYQQTPGQGLQFLFEYFSETQRNKGNFPGRFSGRQFSNSRSEMNVSTLELGDSALYLCASSGTSGIGLNEQFFGPGTRLTVL.

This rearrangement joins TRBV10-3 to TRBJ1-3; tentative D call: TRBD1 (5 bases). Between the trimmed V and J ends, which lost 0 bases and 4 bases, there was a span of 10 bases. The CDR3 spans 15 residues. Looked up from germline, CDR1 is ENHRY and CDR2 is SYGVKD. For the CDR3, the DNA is TGTGCCATCAGTGAGTCCGGACACACGGGAAACACCATATATTTT. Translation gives CAISESGHTGNTIYF.

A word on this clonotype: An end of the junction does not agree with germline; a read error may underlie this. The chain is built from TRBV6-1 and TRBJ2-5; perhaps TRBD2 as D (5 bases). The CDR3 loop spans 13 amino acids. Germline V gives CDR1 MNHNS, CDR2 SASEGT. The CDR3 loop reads CTSRRPTQETQYF. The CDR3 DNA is TGTACCAGCAGGAGGCCTACCCAAGAGACCCAGTACTTC.

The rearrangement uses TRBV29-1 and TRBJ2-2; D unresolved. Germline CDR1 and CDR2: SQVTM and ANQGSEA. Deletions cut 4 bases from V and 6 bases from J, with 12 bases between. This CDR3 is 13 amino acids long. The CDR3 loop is CSVGADSAGELFF. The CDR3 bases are TGCAGCGTTGGCGCAGACTCCGCCGGGGAGCTGTTTTTT.

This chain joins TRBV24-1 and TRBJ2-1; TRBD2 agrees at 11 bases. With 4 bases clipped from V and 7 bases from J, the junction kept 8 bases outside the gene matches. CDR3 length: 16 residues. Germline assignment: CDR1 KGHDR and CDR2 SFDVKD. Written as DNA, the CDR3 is TGTGCCACCAGTGACCCTACTAGCGGGAGCTTGAATGAGCAGTTCTTC. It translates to CATSDPTSGSLNEQFF.

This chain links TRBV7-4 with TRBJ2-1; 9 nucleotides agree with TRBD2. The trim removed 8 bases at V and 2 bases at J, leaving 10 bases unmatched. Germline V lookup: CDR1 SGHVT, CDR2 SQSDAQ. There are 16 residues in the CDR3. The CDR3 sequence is CASSRGAGGAYNEQFF. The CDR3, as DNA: TGTGCCAGCTCCCGGGGGGCGGGAGGGGCCTACAATGAGCAGTTCTTC.

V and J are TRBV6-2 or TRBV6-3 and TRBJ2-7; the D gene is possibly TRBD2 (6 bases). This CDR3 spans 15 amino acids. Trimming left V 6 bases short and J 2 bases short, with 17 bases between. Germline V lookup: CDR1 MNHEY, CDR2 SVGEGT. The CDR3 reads CASSSTGSPPYEQYF. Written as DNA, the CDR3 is TGTGCCAGCAGCTCGACCGGGAGTCCACCCTACGAGCAGTACTTC.

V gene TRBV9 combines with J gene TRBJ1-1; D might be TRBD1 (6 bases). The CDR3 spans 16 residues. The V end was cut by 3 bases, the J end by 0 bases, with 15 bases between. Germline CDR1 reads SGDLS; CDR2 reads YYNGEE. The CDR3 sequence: CASSDRGNRMNTEAFF. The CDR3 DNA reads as TGTGCCAGCAGCGATAGGGGGAACAGAATGAACACTGAAGCTTTCTTT.

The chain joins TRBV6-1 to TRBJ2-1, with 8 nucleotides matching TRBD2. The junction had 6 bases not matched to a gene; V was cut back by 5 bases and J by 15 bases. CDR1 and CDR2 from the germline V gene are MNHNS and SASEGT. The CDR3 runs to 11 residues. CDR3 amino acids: CASSPGGLRFF. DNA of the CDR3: TGTGCCAGCAGTCCGGGGGGGCTTCGGTTCTTC.

CDR3 nucleotide sequence: TGTGCCAGCTCTGCGACTAGCGGGGGTCCACTAGCCAAAAACATTCAGTACTTC. Translation gives CASSATSGGPLAKNIQYF. This rearrangement joins TRBV18 to TRBJ2-4, with TRBD2 matching 12 bases. CDR3 length equals 18 residues. Germline CDR1 reads KGHSH; CDR2 reads LQKENI. V gave up 6 bases and J gave up 0 bases; unmatched junction bases: 9.

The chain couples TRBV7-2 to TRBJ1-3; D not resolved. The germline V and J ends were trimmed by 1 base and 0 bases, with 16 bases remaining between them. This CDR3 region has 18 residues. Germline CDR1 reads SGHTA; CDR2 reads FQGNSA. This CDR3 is CASSLEVWGSISGNTIYF. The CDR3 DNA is TGTGCCAGCAGCTTAGAGGTTTGGGGATCGATCTCTGGAAACACCATATATTTT.

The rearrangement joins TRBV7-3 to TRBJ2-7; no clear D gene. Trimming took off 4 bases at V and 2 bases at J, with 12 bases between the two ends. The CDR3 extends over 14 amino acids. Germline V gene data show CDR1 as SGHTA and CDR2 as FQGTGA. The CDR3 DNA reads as TGTGCCAGCAGCTCAAGGGCCACAACCTACGAGCAGTACTTC. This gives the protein CASSSRATTYEQYF.

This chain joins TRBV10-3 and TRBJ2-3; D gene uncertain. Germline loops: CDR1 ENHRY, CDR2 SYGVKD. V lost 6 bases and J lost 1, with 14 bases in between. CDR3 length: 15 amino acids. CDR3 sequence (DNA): TGTGCCATCAGCACTGCGACGGACCGCACAGATACGCAGTATTTT. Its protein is CAISTATDRTDTQYF.

In nucleotides, the CDR3 is TGTGCCAGCAGCTTACAAACGGAAGAGACCCAGTACTTC. Amino acid sequence: CASSLQTEETQYF. The rearrangement links TRBV7-2 to TRBJ2-5, with D unclear. This CDR3 is built from 13 residues. V lost 2 bases to trimming and J lost 3 bases, with 7 bases between them. Germline loops: CDR1 SGHTA, CDR2 FQGNSA.

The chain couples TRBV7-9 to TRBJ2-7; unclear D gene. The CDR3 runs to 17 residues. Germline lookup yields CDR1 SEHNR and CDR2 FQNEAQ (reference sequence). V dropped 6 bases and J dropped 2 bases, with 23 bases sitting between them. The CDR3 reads CASSTAFAETLPYEQYF. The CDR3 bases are TGTGCCAGCAGTACGGCTTTCGCGGAGACCCTCCCCTACGAGCAGTACTTC.

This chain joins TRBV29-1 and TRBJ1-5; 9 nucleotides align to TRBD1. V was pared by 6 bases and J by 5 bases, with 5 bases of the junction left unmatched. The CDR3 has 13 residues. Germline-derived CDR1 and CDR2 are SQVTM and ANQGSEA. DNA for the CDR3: TGCAGCGTGGGACAGGGTAAGGATCAGCCCCAGCATTTT. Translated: CSVGQGKDQPQHF. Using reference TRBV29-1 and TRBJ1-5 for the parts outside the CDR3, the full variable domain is SAVISQKPSRDICQRGTSLTIQCQVDSQVTMMFWYRQQPGQSLTLIATANQGSEATYESGFVIDKFPISRPNLTFSTLTVSNMSPEDSSIYLCSVGQGKDQPQHFGDGTRLSIL.